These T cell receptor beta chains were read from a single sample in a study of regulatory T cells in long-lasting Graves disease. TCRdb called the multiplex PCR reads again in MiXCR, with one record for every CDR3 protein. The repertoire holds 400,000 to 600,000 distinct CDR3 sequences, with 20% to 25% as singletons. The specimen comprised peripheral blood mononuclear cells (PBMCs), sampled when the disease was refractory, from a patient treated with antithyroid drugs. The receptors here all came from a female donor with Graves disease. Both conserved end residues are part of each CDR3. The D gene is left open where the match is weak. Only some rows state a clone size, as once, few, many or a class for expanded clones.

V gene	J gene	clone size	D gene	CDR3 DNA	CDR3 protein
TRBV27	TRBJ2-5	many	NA	TGTGCCAGCAGTTTATCACAAGTCGGGAGCCAGTACTTC	CASSLSQVGSQYF
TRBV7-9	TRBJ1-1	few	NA	TGTGCCAGCAGCTGGCGAGCAGGGATGAACACTGAAGCTTTCTTT	CASSWRAGMNTEAFF
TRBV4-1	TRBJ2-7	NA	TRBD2	TGCGCCAGCAGCCAAGGAGCGGGAGGTTCCCACGAGCAGTACTTC	CASSQGAGGSHEQYF
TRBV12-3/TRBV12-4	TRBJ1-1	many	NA	TGTGCCAGCCGTGCCGCGGACAGTTGGGCTGAAGCTTTCTTT	CASRAADSWAEAFF
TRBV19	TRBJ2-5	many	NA	TGTGCCAGTTCACAAGGGATTAGCGAACTCCAAGAGACCCAGTACTTC	CASSQGISELQETQYF
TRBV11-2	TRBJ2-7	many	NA	TGTGCCAGCAGCACAGGGAGTTACGAGCAGTACTTC	CASSTGSYEQYF
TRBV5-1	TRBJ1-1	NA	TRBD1	TGCGCCAGCGACCCGGGACAGGGGCTCACTGAAGCTTTCTTT	CASDPGQGLTEAFF
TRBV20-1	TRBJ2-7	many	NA	TGCAGTGCTAGAGATTGGGGCAGGGAAAGAACCTACGAGCAGTACTTC	CSARDWGRERTYEQYF
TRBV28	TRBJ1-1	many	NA	TGTGCCAGCAGTTTTGCGAACACTGAAGCTTTCTTT	CASSFANTEAFF
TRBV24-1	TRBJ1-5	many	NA	TGTGCCACCAGTGATCCCGGAGAGGACGGCAATCAGCCCCAGCATTTT	CATSDPGEDGNQPQHF
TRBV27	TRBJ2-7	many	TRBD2	TGTGCCAGCAGTAGGCTAGCGGGGGGTTGGGAGCAGTACTTC	CASSRLAGGWEQYF
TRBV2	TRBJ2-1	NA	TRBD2	TGTGCCAGCAAAAGCGGGAGTGGCAATGAGCAGTTCTTC	CASKSGSGNEQFF
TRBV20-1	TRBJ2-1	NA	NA	TGCAGTGCTGGTAGCCGGGTCCGGTCCTACAATGAGCAGTTCTTC	CSAGSRVRSYNEQFF
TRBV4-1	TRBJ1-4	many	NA	TGCGCCAGCAGCCACCAACTCTCGGGTGATGAAAAACTGTTTTTT	CASSHQLSGDEKLFF
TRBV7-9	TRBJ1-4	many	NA	TGTGCCAGCAGCCCATCCCGTGTGGGGACTAATGAAAAACTGTTTTTT	CASSPSRVGTNEKLFF
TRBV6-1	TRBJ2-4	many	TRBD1	TGTGCCAGCAGTCTAACAGGGGCTGGAAACATTCAGTACTTC	CASSLTGAGNIQYF
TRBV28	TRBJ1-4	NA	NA	TGTGCCAGCAGTTTAGGTACAGGACTCATGGAACTGTTTTTT	CASSLGTGLMELFF
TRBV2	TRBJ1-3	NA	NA	TGTGCCAGCAGTCCCGACGTTTCGGGCTCTGGAAACACCATATATTTT	CASSPDVSGSGNTIYF
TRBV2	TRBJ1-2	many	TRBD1	TGTGCCAGCAGTCGAAGACAGGGGGGAGATGGCTACACCTTC	CASSRRQGGDGYTF
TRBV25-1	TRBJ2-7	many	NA	TGTGCCAGCAGTCCCTATCTCGCCTACGAGCAGTACTTC	CASSPYLAYEQYF
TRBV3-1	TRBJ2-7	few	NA	TGTGTCAGCAGCCTCCAAGGGGAGGTCGAGCAGTACTTC	CVSSLQGEVEQYF
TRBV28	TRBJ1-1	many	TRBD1	TGTGCCAGCAGTGAGACAGGGGGAGACACTGAAGCTTTCTTT	CASSETGGDTEAFF
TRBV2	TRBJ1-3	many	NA	TGTGCCAGCAGTGAATGGGGAAACACCATATATTTT	CASSEWGNTIYF
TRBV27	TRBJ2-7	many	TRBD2	TGTGCCAGCAGTGCGGGGGGGGGAGGCGAGCAGTACTTC	CASSAGGGGEQYF
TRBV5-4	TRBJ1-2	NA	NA	TGTGCCAGCAGCCCCCAGATAGACAGGCCAAACTATGGCTACACCTTC	CASSPQIDRPNYGYTF
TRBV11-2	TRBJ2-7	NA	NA	TGTGCCAGCAGCTCCATAAGGACCGGCTACGAGCAGTACTTC	CASSSIRTGYEQYF
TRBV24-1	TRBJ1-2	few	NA	TGTGCCACCAGTGACCCTGACAGAAACTATGGCTACACCTTC	CATSDPDRNYGYTF
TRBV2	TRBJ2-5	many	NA	TGTGCCAGCAGGGCGGGCCGCGAAAGCCTGGAGACCCAGTACTTC	CASRAGRESLETQYF
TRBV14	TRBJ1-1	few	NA	TGTGCCAGCAGCCAAGGGGATCGGGGGCTGAACACTGAAGCTTTCTTT	CASSQGDRGLNTEAFF
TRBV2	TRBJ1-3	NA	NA	TGTGCCAGCCGGGAGGGGATTGGAAACACCATATATTTT	CASREGIGNTIYF
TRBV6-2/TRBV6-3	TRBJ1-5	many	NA	TGTGCCAGCAGTTACTCCACCGGAGGGGGAGGCAATCAGCCCCAGCATTTT	CASSYSTGGGGNQPQHF
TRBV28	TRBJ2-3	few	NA	TGTGCCAGCAGACCACTAGGGGTCACAGATACGCAGTATTTT	CASRPLGVTDTQYF
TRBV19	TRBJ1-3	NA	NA	TGTGCCAGTAGTTACCGGGACACCGAGGTCCCTGGAAACACCATATATTTT	CASSYRDTEVPGNTIYF
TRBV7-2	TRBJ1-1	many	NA	TGTGCCAGCAGCTTAGTGGTTGGTGACACTGAAGCTTTCTTT	CASSLVVGDTEAFF
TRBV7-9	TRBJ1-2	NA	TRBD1	TGTGCCAGTACGGGGACAGGGTCGAACTATGGCTACACCTTC	CASTGTGSNYGYTF
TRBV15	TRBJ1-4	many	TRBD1	TGTGCCACCAGCTCCGAGACAGGGATTAATGAAAAACTGTTTTTT	CATSSETGINEKLFF
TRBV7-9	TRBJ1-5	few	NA	TGTGCCAGCAGCTTAGCAGGTCCCGGGGGCAATCAGCCCCAGCATTTT	CASSLAGPGGNQPQHF
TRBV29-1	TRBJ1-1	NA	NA	TGCAGCGGAATGAACACTGAAGCTTTCTTT	CSGMNTEAFF
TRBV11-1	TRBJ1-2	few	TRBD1	TGTGCCAGCAGCTTGGACAGGCCCGGCAGCTACACCTTC	CASSLDRPGSYTF
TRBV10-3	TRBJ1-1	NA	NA	TGTGCCATCAGAGGGGCGCTACCCCTCGACACTGAAGCTTTCTTT	CAIRGALPLDTEAFF
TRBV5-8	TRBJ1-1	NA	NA	TGTGCCAGCAGCTTTCAGGGGTGGGACACTGAAGCTTTCTTT	CASSFQGWDTEAFF
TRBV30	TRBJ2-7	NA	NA	TGTGCCTGGAGTCCTGTAAGTGATCTTGGGGAGCAGTACTTC	CAWSPVSDLGEQYF
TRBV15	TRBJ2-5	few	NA	TGTGCCACCAGCAGAGGGGGGAAAGAGACCCAGTACTTC	CATSRGGKETQYF
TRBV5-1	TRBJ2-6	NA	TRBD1	TGCGCCAGCAGCTGGACAGGCTCCCTCTCTGGGGCCAACGTCCTGACTTTC	CASSWTGSLSGANVLTF
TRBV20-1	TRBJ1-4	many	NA	TGCAGTGCTAGTGGTTCAACTAATGAAAAACTGTTTTTT	CSASGSTNEKLFF
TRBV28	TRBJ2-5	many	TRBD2	TGTGCCAGCAGAACTAGCGCGCCGGAGACCCAGTACTTC	CASRTSAPETQYF
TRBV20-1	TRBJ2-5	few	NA	TGCAGTGCTAGAGGCAGGGTTGAGGAGACCCAGTACTTC	CSARGRVEETQYF
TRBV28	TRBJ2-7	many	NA	TGTGCCAGCAGTTTCCCCCGGGAAAACTACGAGCAGTACTTC	CASSFPRENYEQYF
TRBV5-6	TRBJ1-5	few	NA	TGTGCCAGCAGCCTCGGGCCAGCACGTAAGTTTAGTTTT	CASSLGPARKFSF